This T cell receptor beta chain appears in the sequencing data of a study of blood T cell repertoires in COVID-19. Study as a whole: The United States, Italy and Spain supplied acute and convalescent COVID-19 samples. The analysed material was cDNA or gDNA that came from T cells, B-cell-depleted T cells, or PBMCs.

As handled by the study authors: Estimation of nucleated cell counts relied on the amplification of reference gene primers. Clones were read by immunoSEQ multiplex PCR, and TCRdb kept only the in-frame ones, dropping some. V and J calls and clone size come straight from that table; D and trimming were deduced from the DNA. The repertoire holds about 66,000 clones, with roughly 90% as singletons. The V gene's germline CDR1 is SGHRS and CDR2 YFSETQ. V lost 0 bases to trimming and J lost 4 bases, with 10 bases between them. The length of the CDR3 is 14 residues. This chain connects TRBV5-1 to TRBJ1-2; the D is unclear. The sequence was collected from a man aged 60-69 years with acute or convalescent COVID-19. Sequencing was carried out using peripheral blood. The CDR3 is CASSLEEGAYGYTF. The CDR3 bases are TGCGCCAGCAGCTTGGAGGAGGGTGCCTATGGCTACACCTTC.